The 7 T cell receptor beta chains below were found in one sample sequenced in a study of T cell repertoires in cytomegalovirus infection. These receptors have no known antigen. TCRdb redid the calling of the reads with MiXCR, one entry per CDR3 protein. This table has approximately 470,000 distinct CDR3 sequences, 42% appearing once. Sequences were derived from cultured PBMCs, sampled from culture after CMV antigen stimulation. The receptors shown here come from a human donor in good health (CMV status not recorded). Some clones in this sample may be carry-over from other donors' samples.

The genes are TRBV4-2 and TRBJ2-5; D gene unclear. The CDR3 extends over 13 amino acids. Between the trimmed V and J ends, which lost 4 bases and 2 bases, there was a span of 8 bases. Germline CDR1 is LGHNA and CDR2 is YNFKEQ. The CDR3 DNA reads as TGTGCCAGCAGCCCTGTTAATCAAGAGACCCAGTACTTC. Its protein product is CASSPVNQETQYF.

This clonotype was detected only a few times. Here the CDR3 reads CSARDQTRLAGVGDTQYF. The CDR3 DNA sequence: TGCAGTGCTAGAGATCAAACCCGGCTAGCGGGAGTTGGAGATACGCAGTATTTT. V is TRBV20-1 and J is TRBJ2-3; the match to TRBD2 covers 10 bases. This CDR3 region has 18 residues. Germline V CDR1 and CDR2: DFQATT, SNEGSKA (reference sequence). V shed 0 bases and J 5 bases; nucleotides not matched to a gene: 14.

The chain recombines TRBV6-6 with TRBJ2-5; D possibly uses TRBD1 or TRBD2 (5 bases each). The CDR3 contains 15 residues. V was trimmed by 5 bases and J by 5 bases, leaving 18 bases between them. Germline V gene sequence: CDR1 MNHNY, CDR2 SVGAGI (reference sequence). CDR3 protein: CASSHPKGTPETQYF. CDR3 nucleotide sequence: TGTGCCAGCAGTCACCCTAAGGGGACCCCGGAGACCCAGTACTTC.

This clonotype showed up just a few times. This chain uses TRBV6-6 with TRBJ2-5, with D tentatively TRBD1 (5 bases). Germline V lookup: CDR1 MNHNY, CDR2 SVGAGI (reference sequence). The CDR3 consists of 11 residues. V was trimmed by 8 bases and J by 6 bases, leaving 10 bases between them. CDR3 sequence reads: CASGQGKTQYF. CDR3 sequence (DNA): TGTGCCAGCGGCCAGGGAAAGACCCAGTACTTC.

The V call is TRBV10-3, the J call TRBJ2-1, with D maybe TRBD1 (6 bases). In germline, CDR1 is ENHRY, CDR2 SYGVKD. The CDR3 extends over 16 amino acids. Trimming pared 3 bases from V and 0 bases from J, leaving 12 bases between. CDR3 in amino acids: CAISDPDSSSYNEQFF. The CDR3 DNA follows: TGTGCCATCAGTGACCCGGACAGTAGCTCCTACAATGAGCAGTTCTTC.

This clonotype was seen more than once but under ten times. The V call is TRBV27, the J call TRBJ2-7, with D perhaps TRBD1 or TRBD2 (5 bases each). The CDR3 has 16 amino acids. V was pared by 4 bases and J by 3 bases, with 19 bases between. Per germline, CDR1 MNHEY and CDR2 SMNVEV (reference sequence). The CDR3 protein is CASSSAPGTVYYEQYF. Written as DNA, the CDR3 is TGTGCCAGCAGTTCGGCTCCAGGGACCGTTTACTACGAGCAGTACTTC.

This clonotype occurred a few times. The rearrangement joins TRBV20-1 to TRBJ2-2; no definite D call. The V gene's germline CDR1 is DFQATT and CDR2 SNEGSKA (reference sequence). Trimming left V 0 bases short and J 1 base short, with 9 bases between. The CDR3 runs to 15 residues. The CDR3 DNA reads TGCAGTGCTAGAGATTACGGCAGGAACACCGGGGAGCTGTTTTTT. It is translated as CSARDYGRNTGELFF.